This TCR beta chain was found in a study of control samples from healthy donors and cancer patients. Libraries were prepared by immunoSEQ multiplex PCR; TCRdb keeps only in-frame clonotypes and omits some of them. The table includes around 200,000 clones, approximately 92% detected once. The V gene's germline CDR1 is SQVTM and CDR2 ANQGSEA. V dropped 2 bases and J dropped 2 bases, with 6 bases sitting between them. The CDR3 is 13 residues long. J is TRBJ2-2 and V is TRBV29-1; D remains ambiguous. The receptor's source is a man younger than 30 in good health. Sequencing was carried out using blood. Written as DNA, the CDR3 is TGCAGCGTTGAACAGGTTAACACCGGGGAGCTGTTTTTT. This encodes CSVEQVNTGELFF.